The rows below give T cell receptor beta chains drawn from one sample of a study of CD8+CD57+ T cells in acquired aplastic anemia. TCRdb processed the reads anew with MiXCR; each CDR3 protein has one entry. In the table there are around 150,000 distinct CDR3 sequences, around 75% of which are singletons. The sequenced sample was sorted CD4+, CD8+, or CD8+CD57+ T cells (not recorded which) from PBMCs. The receptors stem from a human donor with aplastic anemia. The conserved cysteine and the conserved F or W are not part of the CDR3 here.

V	J	CDR3
TRBV7-8	TRBJ1-1	ASSWDYTEAF
TRBV20-1	TRBJ2-7	SARTSYEQY
TRBV29-1	TRBJ1-2	SDTDGSNCGYT
TRBV2	TRBJ2-3	ASSSGTRASSDTQY
TRBV6-4	TRBJ2-3	ASSDDRTSGGAADTQY
TRBV20-1	TRBJ2-1	SAKTGRDTGEAHNEQF
TRBV6-4	TRBJ2-2	ASSDSSGGLF
TRBV25-1	TRBJ2-1	ASSSAGGNEQF
TRBV19	TRBJ1-4	ASRRQDLGKGLF
TRBV6-5	TRBJ1-2	ASITDSNYGYT
TRBV20-1	TRBJ1-2	SAREEILWGYT
TRBV29-1	TRBJ2-3	SVKRQGTDTQY
TRBV9	TRBJ2-1	ASSAPPVGPRF
TRBV25-1	TRBJ2-3	ASSELVSSTDTQY
TRBV6-5	TRBJ1-2	ASSAGAGTGGNGYT
TRBV20-1	TRBJ2-1	SARDPAVSYNEQF
TRBV7-9	TRBJ1-6	ASSPRDRGNSPLH
TRBV2	TRBJ2-7	ASSPTTYEQY
TRBV12-3/TRBV12-4	TRBJ2-3	ASTGDADTQY
TRBV19	TRBJ2-3	ASSSRGEDTQY
TRBV7-2	TRBJ1-2	ASGTGDRGYGYT
TRBV15	TRBJ1-1	ATSRDRRANTEAF
TRBV30	TRBJ2-7	AWSVQPHTEQY
TRBV19	TRBJ1-6	ASDVLGGNSPLH
TRBV6-6	TRBJ1-2	ASSEALTTYT
TRBV2	TRBJ2-1	ASTSFLYNEQF
TRBV19	TRBJ2-7	ASSTTGRTYEQY
TRBV7-8	TRBJ2-1	ASSPHDSSYNEQF
TRBV24-1	TRBJ2-7	ATSDFGEQY
TRBV2	TRBJ2-5	ACKQTSGSQETQY
TRBV20-1	TRBJ2-3	SARQGARYTQY
TRBV7-8	TRBJ1-3	ASNLGQTGNTIY
TRBV10-1	TRBJ2-7	SSSESGQIPYEQY
TRBV20-1	TRBJ1-2	SARDLRDGYT
TRBV10-2	TRBJ1-2	ASESGSGYGYT
TRBV2	TRBJ2-3	ASSLSGGRAQHTQY
TRBV6-5	TRBJ2-7	ASIPRTGELNEQY
TRBV10-2	TRBJ1-6	ASSEPGSGHSPLH
TRBV29-1	TRBJ2-7	SGASGGTSGRPSYEQY
TRBV5-5	TRBJ1-1	ASSRPRATEAF
TRBV7-2	TRBJ2-3	ASSLGGLNTDTQY
TRBV19	TRBJ2-5	ASEGFGTQY
TRBV6-4	TRBJ2-3	ASSDSGTSGDTDTQY
TRBV6-4	TRBJ2-5	ASSEGRETQY